These 2 T cell receptor beta chains were sequenced from one sample in a study of beta chain features in type 1 diabetes (dated by TCRdb to between 2018 and 2020). Overall results and qualifications from the work: Type 1 diabetes patients showed a moderate but significant shortening of TCRB CDR3 length in all four CD4+ subsets.

The library was obtained by the immunoSEQ multiplex PCR assay. The entire amount of isolated RNA was reverse transcribed using the High Capacity cDNA Reverse Transcription Kit, so the sequenced TCRB transcripts were expressed ones. TCRdb took this table from immuneACCESS and kept in-frame rearrangements with V and J called. Such tables lack part of the clones; where checked against another copy, unresolved V genes explain under half of the gap, and the rest is unexplained. Across this sample there are tens of thousands of clones, with more than 65% seen only once. The ten largest clones add up to about 1% of the sample. No antigen is known for these receptors. Sequenced material: stem cell memory CD4+ T cells from blood. The cell subset or site label for this specimen denotes: stem cell-like memory CD4+ T cells. The receptors come from a woman aged 40 to 50 with type 1 diabetes.

This chain uses TRBV7-3 with TRBJ1-1; perhaps TRBD1 as D (6 bases). The CDR3 runs 15 residues. Trimming shortened V by 5 bases and J by 0 bases, and 13 bases separated the two germline ends. CDR1 and CDR2 (germline): SGHTA, FQGTGA. The CDR3 here is CASSEGGAMNTEAFF. CDR3 nucleotide sequence: TGTGCCAGCAGCGAAGGGGGAGCCATGAACACTGAAGCTTTCTTT.

This clone was seen a handful of times. The V gene is TRBV7-9, the J gene TRBJ1-1; D gene uncertain. CDR1 and CDR2 (germline): SEHNR, FQNEAQ (reference sequence). CDR3 length equals 13 residues. The ends were cut back, 1 base at V and 4 bases at J, with 7 bases in the middle. The CDR3 coding sequence is TGTGCCAGCAGCTTAGTTCAATCCACTGAAGCTTTCTTT. Protein sequence: CASSLVQSTEAFF.